These 19 T cell receptor beta chains share one sample of origin, sequenced in a study of T cell responses to AZD1222 COVID-19 vaccine. Produced via immunoSEQ multiplex PCR; TCRdb's table is partial and in-frame only. The sample yields 75,000 to 100,000 clones, roughly 90% seen once. This sample comprised peripheral blood, obtained on day 0 of AZD1222 vaccination. All receptors come from an adult in good health.

The chain has TRBV7-3 and TRBJ2-2; TRBD2 might be the D (6 bases). From germline, CDR1 is SGHTA and CDR2 FQGTGA. The CDR3 consists of 16 residues. Trimming shortened V by 2 bases and J by 4 bases, and 14 bases separated the two germline ends. The CDR3 protein is CASSLRRGPGTGELFF. The CDR3, as DNA: TGTGCCAGCAGCTTACGGCGGGGCCCGGGCACCGGGGAGCTGTTTTTT.

The rearrangement joins TRBV9 to TRBJ2-7; 7 nucleotides align to TRBD1. The V gene's germline CDR1 is SGDLS and CDR2 YYNGEE. V was clipped by 4 bases and J by 13 bases; unmatched bases: 14. The CDR3 contains 13 residues. This CDR3 reads CASSTDQDRAKYF. CDR3 coding DNA: TGTGCCAGCAGCACAGACCAAGACAGGGCCAAATACTTC.

The chain combines TRBV7-9 with TRBJ1-5; 7 bases match TRBD1. The V gene end was trimmed by 5 bases and the J gene end by 2 bases; junction bases not matched to a gene: 3. Germline lookup yields CDR1 SEHNR and CDR2 FQNEAQ (reference sequence). CDR3 length: 14 residues. CDR3 DNA sequence: TGTGCCAGCAGCCCGGGGACAGGCAATCAGCCCCAGCATTTT. The encoded protein is CASSPGTGNQPQHF.

The chain links TRBV28 to TRBJ1-1; a weak D match, TRBD1 (5 bases). Germline assignment: CDR1 MDHEN and CDR2 SYDVKM. Trimming removed 6 bases from V and 1 base from J, with 9 bases in between. The CDR3 extends over 13 amino acids. In DNA, the CDR3 is TGTGCCAGCAGCTGGGACTCGAACACTGAAGCTTTCTTT. It specifies CASSWDSNTEAFF. Based on the CDR3 plus reference TRBV28 and TRBJ1-1, the full variable domain is DVKVTQSSRYLVKRTGEKVFLECVQDMDHENMFWYRQDPGLGLRLIYFSYDVKMKEKGDIPEGYSVSREKKERFSLILESASTNQTSMYLCASSWDSNTEAFFGQGTRLTVV.

This clone has only one observation. Here the CDR3 reads CASSTTREFYNSPLHF. CDR3 bases: TGTGCCAGCAGCACTACGAGGGAGTTCTATAATTCACCCCTCCACTTT. The chain recombines TRBV6-2 or TRBV6-3 with TRBJ1-6; D remains unclear. Trimming removed 6 bases at V and 3 bases at J, with 15 bases between. CDR1 is MNHEY and CDR2 is SVGEGT in the germline V gene. This CDR3 is 16 amino acids long.

This sequence joins TRBV5-4 and TRBJ1-2; TRBD1 might be the D (6 bases). This CDR3 spans 13 amino acids. Trimming removed 2 bases at V and 8 bases at J, with 13 bases between. Germline CDR1 and CDR2: SGHNT and YYREEE (reference sequence). The CDR3 DNA is TGTGCCAGCAGCTTCGTACAGGGTGGCGGCTACACCTTC. Translation gives CASSFVQGGGYTF.

The V and J genes are TRBV24-1 and TRBJ1-1; D call uncertain. With 0 bases removed from V and 10 bases from J, the gap between germline ends came to 5 bases. CDR1 and CDR2 from the germline V gene are KGHDR and SFDVKD. The CDR3 is 11 residues long. CDR3 nucleotide sequence: TGTGCCACCAGTGATTTGCAACGAGCTTTCTTT. The encoded protein is CATSDLQRAFF.

The genes are TRBV19 and TRBJ2-2; no clear D. CDR1 is LNHDA and CDR2 is SQIVND in the germline V gene (reference sequence). The CDR3 contains 13 residues. V dropped 5 bases and J dropped 6 bases, with 10 bases sitting between them. The CDR3 DNA reads as TGTGCCAGTAGTTCCTCGGTTCCCGGGGAGCTGTTTTTT. The encoded protein is CASSSSVPGELFF.

The V gene is TRBV4-3, the J gene TRBJ1-5; maybe TRBD1 (5 bases). This CDR3 comprises 15 residues. The germline CDR1 and CDR2 sequences are LGHNA and YSLEER. The V gene lost 3 bases and the J gene lost 6 bases, with 15 bases spanning the gap. Here the CDR3 DNA reads TGCGCCAGCAGCCAGCAGGCGGGGGGAGGTCAGCCCCAGCATTTT. Translating gives CASSQQAGGGQPQHF.

This clone was detected only a few times. V usage is TRBV18 and J usage is TRBJ1-2, with 7 nucleotides matching TRBD1. The CDR3 is made up of 14 amino acids. The germline CDR1 and CDR2 sequences are KGHSH and LQKENI. V gave up 8 bases and J gave up 4 bases; unmatched junction bases: 10. The chain's CDR3 is CASTVAGGRYGYTF. In nucleotides, the CDR3 is TGTGCCAGCACTGTGGCAGGGGGACGCTATGGCTACACCTTC.

V is TRBV7-9 and J is TRBJ2-5; D may correspond to TRBD1 or TRBD2 (5 bases each). This CDR3 is 16 amino acids long. Germline V gene sequence: CDR1 SEHNR, CDR2 FQNEAQ (reference sequence). Trimming removed 2 bases at V and 7 bases at J, with 20 bases between. CDR3: CASSLNAGTLGGTQYF. As DNA, the CDR3 is TGTGCCAGCAGCTTAAATGCAGGGACCCTCGGCGGGACCCAGTACTTC.

The chain recombines TRBV5-4 with TRBJ1-1; TRBD1 might be the D (5 bases). Germline V gene lookup returns CDR1 SGHNT and CDR2 YYREEE (reference sequence). V gave up 2 bases and J gave up 1 base, with 12 bases separating them. CDR3 size: 15 residues. The CDR3 is CASSLPAGTNTEAFF. The CDR3 DNA reads TGTGCCAGCAGCTTACCGGCAGGGACGAACACTGAAGCTTTCTTT.

The chain uses TRBV4-1 and TRBJ1-5; 9 nucleotides align to TRBD1. The junction had 8 bases not matched to a gene; V was cut back by 1 base and J by 7 bases. CDR3 length: 16 residues. The germline V gene has CDR1 MGHRA and CDR2 YSYEKL. CDR3 protein: CASSQAGTGGSQPQHF. The CDR3 DNA reads as TGCGCCAGCAGCCAAGCGGGCACAGGGGGCAGCCAGCCCCAGCATTTT.

The V and J genes are TRBV27 and TRBJ2-5, with D maybe TRBD1 (6 bases). This CDR3 spans 14 amino acids. Germline loops: CDR1 MNHEY, CDR2 SMNVEV (reference sequence). The V gene lost 5 bases and the J gene lost 5 bases, with 15 bases spanning the gap. The CDR3 reads CASSQGTRGETQYF. The CDR3 DNA reads as TGTGCCAGCAGTCAGGGGACCCGCGGGGAGACCCAGTACTTC.

V and J are TRBV5-1 and TRBJ2-7, with D possibly matching TRBD2 (6 bases). Deletions cut 5 bases from V and 6 bases from J, with 15 bases between. The CDR3 loop spans 13 amino acids. The germline V gene encodes CDR1 SGHRS and CDR2 YFSETQ. This chain's CDR3 is CASSLASGVEQYF. The CDR3 nucleotides are TGCGCCAGCAGTCTGGCATCGGGGGTCGAGCAGTACTTC.

The V gene is TRBV12-3 or TRBV12-4, the J gene TRBJ2-3; D gene uncertain. The V gene lost 6 bases and the J gene lost 5 bases, with 6 bases spanning the gap. This CDR3 comprises 11 residues. The CDR3 DNA reads as TGTGCCAGCAGCACTTTAGATACGCAGTATTTT. This sequence encodes CASSTLDTQYF.

The chain employs TRBV7-8 and TRBJ2-3, with TRBD2 matching over 13 bases. V shed 2 bases, J shed 5 bases, and the junction held 7 bases outside the gene matches. There are 17 residues in the CDR3. Looked up from germline, CDR1 is SGHVS and CDR2 is FQNEAQ. CDR3 loop: CASSLFTSGRAKDTQYF. DNA for the CDR3: TGTGCCAGCAGCTTATTTACTAGCGGGAGGGCCAAAGATACGCAGTATTTT.

This chain connects TRBV5-1 to TRBJ2-2; D not resolved. The CDR3 loop spans 13 amino acids. Trimming removed 1 base at V and 7 bases at J, with 8 bases between. Germline V CDR1 and CDR2: SGHRS, YFSETQ. The CDR3 is CASSLLQDGELFF. CDR3 bases: TGCGCCAGCAGCTTGCTGCAGGACGGGGAGCTGTTTTTT.

This clone was seen just once. The chain uses TRBV19 and TRBJ1-2; 10 nucleotides agree with TRBD1. Trimming took 10 bases from V and 4 from J; bases not matched to a gene: 12. The CDR3 is 15 residues long. Germline CDR1 is LNHDA and CDR2 is SQIVND (reference sequence). The CDR3 region has the DNA TGTGCCACAAGGACAGGGGGATACGGAACCTATGGCTACACCTTC. This codes for CATRTGGYGTYGYTF.